This is a list of T cell receptor beta chains from one sample in a study of OX40 agonist ivuxolimab in advanced cancers. Assay: immunoSEQ multiplex PCR; the TCRdb copy retains only in-frame clones and omits some. Among 65,000 to 95,000 clones listed, 92% were seen once. This sample comprised CD4+ or CD8+ T cells sorted from blood, obtained in a trial of the OX40 agonist ivuxolimab. These receptor sequences come from an adult with an advanced solid tumor such as melanoma, head and neck, liver or kidney cancer. The CDR3 runs from the conserved cysteine through the conserved F or W. Fields, in order: clone size, D gene, J gene, V gene, CDR3 DNA, CDR3 protein. The D gene is left open where the match is weak. Clone size is given for some rows only: seen once, a few or many times, or a class if the clone is expanded.

- | TRBD1 | TRBJ2-2 | TRBV7-6 | TGTGCCAGCAGACGAACCACCGGGACAGGGACTAACACCGGGGAGCTGTTTTTT | CASRRTTGTGTNTGELFF
- | - | TRBJ2-7 | TRBV27 | TGTGCCAGCAGTTTCGAGGGGACGGGCTACGAGCAGTACTTC | CASSFEGTGYEQYF
- | - | TRBJ2-3 | TRBV5-1 | TGCGCCAGCAGCTTTAGGGGGGGCCCCACAGATACGCAGTATTTT | CASSFRGGPTDTQYF
- | - | TRBJ2-7 | TRBV5-4 | TGTGCCAGCAGCGAAGGAATCGCATACGAGCAGTACTTC | CASSEGIAYEQYF
- | - | TRBJ1-1 | TRBV6-5 | TGTGCCAGCACCCGCGGGGGAAGGAACACTGAAGCTTTCTTT | CASTRGGRNTEAFF
- | - | TRBJ1-1 | TRBV28 | TGTGCCAGCAGCTCGTACACTGAAGCTTTCTTT | CASSSYTEAFF
- | - | TRBJ1-1 | TRBV5-5 | TGTGCCAGCAGCTTGTATCAGCACACTGAAGCTTTCTTT | CASSLYQHTEAFF
- | - | TRBJ2-7 | TRBV2 | TGTGCCAGCAAAGTCGAGGGGGGGCTCGGCGAGCAGTACTTC | CASKVEGGLGEQYF
- | - | TRBJ2-3 | TRBV11-2 | TGTGCCAGCAGCGTGAGGCGAGGTAGCACAGATACGCAGTATTTT | CASSVRRGSTDTQYF
- | - | TRBJ1-1 | TRBV19 | TGTGCCAGTAGATATGTCAACACTGAAGCTTTCTTT | CASRYVNTEAFF
- | - | TRBJ2-2 | TRBV7-9 | TGTGCCAGCAGCTTAATGGGAACCTACCCCCCCGGGGAGCTGTTTTTT | CASSLMGTYPPGELFF
few | - | TRBJ1-1 | TRBV7-9 | TGTGCCAGCAGCTTAAGGGTGGATACTGAAGCTTTCTTT | CASSLRVDTEAFF
- | - | TRBJ2-7 | TRBV19 | TGTGCCAGTAGTATAGGGGCCCCGTACGAGCAGTACTTC | CASSIGAPYEQYF
- | TRBD2 | TRBJ2-3 | TRBV9 | TGTGCCAGCAGCGTGTCTAGCGGGGCTCTTAGCACAGATACGCAGTATTTT | CASSVSSGALSTDTQYF
- | - | TRBJ2-1 | TRBV21-1 | TGTGCCAGCAGCAAACGAGCGGTTCCCGCCACGGCCCACTACAATGAGCAGTTCTTC | CASSKRAVPATAHYNEQFF
once | TRBD2 | TRBJ2-7 | TRBV27 | TGTGCCAGCAGTTTCTCTAGCGGGGGGGTCTCCTACGAGCAGTACTTC | CASSFSSGGVSYEQYF
- | TRBD1 | TRBJ1-3 | TRBV19 | TGTGCCAGTATCACCGGGACAGGGGTCTCTGGAAACACCATATATTTT | CASITGTGVSGNTIYF
- | - | TRBJ2-3 | TRBV9 | TGTGCCAGCAGCAAGTGGGCCCCTAGCACAGATACGCAGTATTTT | CASSKWAPSTDTQYF
- | - | TRBJ1-1 | TRBV13 | TGTGCCAGCAGCGATTGGAACACTGAAGCTTTCTTT | CASSDWNTEAFF
- | - | TRBJ1-1 | TRBV7-8 | TGTGCCAGCAGCTTAGGGACGGGGAACACTGAAGCTTTCTTT | CASSLGTGNTEAFF
- | - | TRBJ1-2 | TRBV11-2 | TGTGCCAGCAGCTTAGGAGGGCAAAGTGGCTACACCTTC | CASSLGGQSGYTF
- | - | TRBJ2-2 | TRBV5-4 | TGTGCCAGCAGCGTATTCGGGACTGACTACACCGGGGAGCTGTTTTTT | CASSVFGTDYTGELFF
- | TRBD1 | TRBJ1-3 | TRBV9 | TGTGCCAGCAGCGCCTCGACAGGGGGCTCTGGAAACACCATATATTTT | CASSASTGGSGNTIYF
- | TRBD1 | TRBJ1-6 | TRBV4-3 | TGCGCCAGCAGCCAAGATGGGACAGGGTTGGGTTCACCCCTCCACTTT | CASSQDGTGLGSPLHF